This T cell receptor beta chain was identified in a study of vaccination effects on CD4 cells after COVID-19. Study outcomes and limitations: Researchers report that only 1 of 255 vaccine-induced clones in healthy vaccinees cross-reacted with common cold coronaviruses.

Worth noting for this clone: Its specificity is not known.

Method: immunoSEQ multiplex PCR; TCRdb's copy keeps in-frame clones and lacks some. Of over 45,000 clones listed, around 67% are singletons. Peptide-pool stimulation followed by sequencing identified expanded antigen-specific CD4+ clonotypes in the ViraFEST assay. Subsequent to 10 days of culture, CD4+ T cells were isolated. Negative nucleocapsid antibody tests before and after vaccination confirmed no previous SARS-CoV-2 infection. The culture medium for about 2 million PBMC per well included roughly 9.2 IU/ml IL-2 and about 9.1 ug/ml peptides. Researchers swapped half the medium for IL-2 medium on both days 3 and 7. The CDR3 length is 12 residues. V was cut by 5 bases and J by 7 bases, with 8 bases left in between.

The input for sequencing was CD4+ T cells from PBMCs cultured with SARS-CoV-2 spike peptides, taken before COVID-19 vaccination. V and J are TRBV12-3 or TRBV12-4 and TRBJ2-2; D is ambiguous. This receptor was obtained from a human donor who received a COVID-19 vaccine. As DNA, the CDR3 is TGTGCCAGCAGTCAAGAAGGCGGGGAGCTGTTTTTT. It specifies CASSQEGGELFF.